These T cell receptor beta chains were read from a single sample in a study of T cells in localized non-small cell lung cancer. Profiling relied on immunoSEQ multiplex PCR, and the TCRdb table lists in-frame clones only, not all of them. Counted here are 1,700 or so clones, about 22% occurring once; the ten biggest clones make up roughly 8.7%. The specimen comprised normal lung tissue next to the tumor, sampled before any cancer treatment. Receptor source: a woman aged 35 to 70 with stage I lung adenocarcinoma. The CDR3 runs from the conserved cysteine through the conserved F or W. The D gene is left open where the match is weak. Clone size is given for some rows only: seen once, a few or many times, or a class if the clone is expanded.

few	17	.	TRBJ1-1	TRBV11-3	CASSFVPGRLSNTEAFF	TGTGCCAGCAGCTTTGTGCCCGGGCGTTTATCGAACACTGAAGCTTTCTTT
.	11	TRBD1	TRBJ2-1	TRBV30	CAWSAGQWQFF	TGTGCCTGGAGTGCGGGACAGTGGCAGTTCTTC
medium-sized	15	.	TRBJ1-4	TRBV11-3	CASSLSPATNEKLFF	TGTGCCAGCAGCTTAAGTCCAGCTACTAATGAAAAACTGTTTTTT
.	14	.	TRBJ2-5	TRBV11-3	CASSQGLFQETQYF	TGTGCCAGCAGCCAGGGGCTTTTCCAAGAGACCCAGTACTTC
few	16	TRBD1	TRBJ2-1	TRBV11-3	CASSQVLGTGSNEQFF	TGTGCCAGCAGCCAAGTCCTCGGGACAGGCAGCAATGAGCAGTTCTTC
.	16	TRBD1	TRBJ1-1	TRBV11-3	CASSLDHRGVNTEAFF	TGTGCCAGCAGCTTAGATCACAGGGGGGTGAACACTGAAGCTTTCTTT
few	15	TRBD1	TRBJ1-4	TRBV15	CATSRTGATNEKLFF	TGTGCCACCAGCAGGACAGGGGCAACTAATGAAAAACTGTTTTTT
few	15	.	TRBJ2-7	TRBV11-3	CASSLLSGGENEQYF	TGTGCCAGCAGCTTGCTCTCAGGAGGAGAGAATGAGCAGTACTTC
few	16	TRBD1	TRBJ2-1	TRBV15	CATSRDFRGLWNEQFF	TGTGCCACCAGCAGAGATTTCAGGGGGCTATGGAATGAGCAGTTCTTC
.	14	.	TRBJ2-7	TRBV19	CASSPETAGYEQYF	TGTGCCAGTAGTCCTGAAACAGCAGGCTACGAGCAGTACTTC
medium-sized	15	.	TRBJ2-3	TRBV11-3	CASSLWRGRTDTQYF	TGTGCCAGCAGCTTGTGGCGGGGCCGCACAGATACGCAGTATTTT
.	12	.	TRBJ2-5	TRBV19	CASGGNWGTQYF	TGTGCCAGTGGTGGTAATTGGGGGACCCAGTACTTC
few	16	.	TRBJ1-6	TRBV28	CASSYPASSYNSPLHF	TGTGCCAGCAGTTATCCCGCGAGCTCCTATAATTCACCCCTCCACTTT
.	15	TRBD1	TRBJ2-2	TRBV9	CASSSGTGVTGELFF	TGTGCCAGCAGTTCTGGGACAGGGGTTACCGGGGAGCTGTTTTTT
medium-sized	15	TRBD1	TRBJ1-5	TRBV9	CASSEGQGGFQPQHF	TGTGCCAGCAGTGAGGGACAGGGAGGGTTTCAGCCCCAGCATTTT
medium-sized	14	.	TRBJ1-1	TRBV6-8	CASSPGGVNTEAFF	TGTGCCAGCAGTCCCGGGGGGGTAAACACTGAAGCTTTCTTT
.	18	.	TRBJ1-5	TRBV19	CAVRNLVRRDNSNQPQHF	TGTGCCGTCCGTAATCTGGTCCGCCGCGATAATAGCAATCAGCCCCAGCATTTT
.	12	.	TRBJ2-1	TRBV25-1	CASNAASNEQFF	TGTGCCAGCAATGCCGCTAGCAATGAGCAGTTCTTC
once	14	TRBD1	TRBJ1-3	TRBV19	CASSTGGSGNTIYF	TGTGCCAGTAGCACAGGGGGGTCTGGAAACACCATATATTTT
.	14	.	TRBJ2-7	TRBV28	CASSLRNQPYEQYF	TGTGCCAGCAGTTTAAGGAATCAGCCCTACGAGCAGTACTTC
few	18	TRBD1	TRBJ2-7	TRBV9	CASSVGMSTGGSEREQYF	TGTGCCAGCAGCGTAGGTATGAGCACAGGGGGATCCGAACGCGAGCAGTACTTC
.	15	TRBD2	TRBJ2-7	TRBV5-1	CASSPQASGGHEQYF	TGCGCCAGCAGCCCGCAGGCTAGCGGGGGCCACGAGCAGTACTTC
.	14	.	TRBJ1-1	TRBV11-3	CASSRSGGTEGAFF	TGTGCCAGCAGCAGGAGCGGGGGTACAGAGGGAGCTTTCTTT
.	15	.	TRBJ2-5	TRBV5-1	CASRSGGANLETQYF	TGCGCCAGCAGATCTGGAGGAGCTAACCTAGAGACCCAGTACTTC
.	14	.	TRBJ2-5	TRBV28	CASSLSAPKETQYF	TGTGCCAGCAGTTTATCCGCTCCGAAAGAGACCCAGTACTTC
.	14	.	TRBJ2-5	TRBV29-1	CSVEPLGLAETQYF	TGCAGCGTTGAACCTCTGGGGCTAGCAGAGACCCAGTACTTC
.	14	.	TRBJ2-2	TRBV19	CASSPYSNTGELFF	TGTGCCAGTAGCCCTTACTCAAACACCGGGGAGCTGTTTTTT
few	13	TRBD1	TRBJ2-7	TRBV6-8	CASSNSGGGEQYF	TGTGCCAGCAGTAACTCAGGGGGCGGCGAGCAGTACTTC
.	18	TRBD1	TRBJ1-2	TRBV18	CASSPRRGQAAEGGGYTF	TGTGCCAGCTCACCACGTCGCGGACAGGCCGCTGAAGGGGGCGGCTACACCTTC
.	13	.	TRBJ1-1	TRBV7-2	CASSRAMNTEAFF	TGTGCCAGCAGCCGGGCTATGAACACTGAAGCTTTCTTT
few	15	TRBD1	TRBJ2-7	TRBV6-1	CASSEGTGGRYEQYF	TGTGCCAGCAGTGAAGGGACAGGGGGCAGGTACGAGCAGTACTTC
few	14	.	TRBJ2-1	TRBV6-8	CASSRGFQINEQFF	TGTGCCAGCAGTAGGGGGTTCCAAATCAATGAGCAGTTCTTC
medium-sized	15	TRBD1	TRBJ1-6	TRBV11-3	CASGEQGDGRSPLHF	TGTGCCAGCGGCGAACAGGGGGACGGTAGGTCACCCCTCCACTTT
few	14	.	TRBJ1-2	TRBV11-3	CASNPQAQNYGYTF	TGTGCCAGCAACCCACAGGCCCAAAACTATGGCTACACCTTC
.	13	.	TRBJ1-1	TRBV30	CAWSVLLSAEAFF	TGTGCCTGGAGTGTACTCCTGAGCGCTGAAGCTTTCTTT
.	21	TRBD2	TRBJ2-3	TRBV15	CATSRSSGRSGETSSTDTQYF	TGTGCCACCAGCAGATCTTCAGGACGGAGCGGGGAGACCTCTAGCACAGATACGCAGTATTTT
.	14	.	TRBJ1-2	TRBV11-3	CASSRDTQNYGYTF	TGTGCCAGCAGCCGGGACACACAAAACTATGGCTACACCTTC
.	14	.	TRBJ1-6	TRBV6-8	CAISKDGTNSPLHF	TGTGCCATCAGTAAGGACGGGACGAATTCACCCCTCCACTTT
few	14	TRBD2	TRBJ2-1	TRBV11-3	CASSYSGGADEQFF	TGTGCCAGCAGCTACAGCGGGGGGGCGGATGAGCAGTTCTTC
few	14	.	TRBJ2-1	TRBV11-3	CASSLDRVGNEQFF	TGTGCCAGCAGCTTAGACAGGGTCGGGAATGAGCAGTTCTTC
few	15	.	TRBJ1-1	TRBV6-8	CASSYGGGGDTEAFF	TGTGCCAGCAGTTACGGTGGAGGAGGGGACACTGAAGCTTTCTTT
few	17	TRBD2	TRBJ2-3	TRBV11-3	CASSLVAGGPGTDTQYF	TGTGCCAGCAGCTTAGTGGCGGGGGGGCCAGGCACAGATACGCAGTATTTT
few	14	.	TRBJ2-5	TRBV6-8	CASSYASPGETQYF	TGTGCCAGCAGTTACGCGTCCCCCGGTGAGACCCAGTACTTC